Listed below are T cell receptor beta chains from one sample, sequenced in a study of Tregs in tolerant kidney transplant recipients. The method was immunoSEQ multiplex PCR; TCRdb's version includes in-frame clones alone and lacks a portion of them. Counted here are some 66,000 clones, 92% occurring once; the ten biggest clones make up approximately 11%. This sample comprised CD8+ T cells from blood, obtained before the transplant. Every receptor here comes from a human donor who received a combined kidney and bone marrow transplant. Both conserved end residues are part of each CDR3. D genes are given only for firm matches. Where a row states a size, it is once, few, many or the class of an expanded clone; other rows omit it.

D gene	V gene	clone size	J gene	CDR3 protein	CDR3 DNA
TRBD1	TRBV6-1	.	TRBJ2-7	CASSVPTGGYYEQYF	TGTGCCAGCAGTGTTCCGACAGGGGGCTACTACGAGCAGTACTTC
TRBD1	TRBV27	once	TRBJ1-4	CASSYFGTEGEKLFF	TGTGCCAGCAGTTATTTCGGGACAGAAGGCGAAAAACTGTTTTTT
TRBD1	TRBV2	.	TRBJ1-2	CASSELGQGNYGYTF	TGTGCCAGCAGTGAACTGGGACAGGGAAACTATGGCTACACCTTC
.	TRBV6-5	.	TRBJ2-7	CAKPPGRGRRYEQYF	TGTGCCAAGCCCCCCGGGAGGGGGCGTCGGTACGAGCAGTACTTC
.	TRBV5-4	once	TRBJ2-3	CASSWGSGVSTDTQYF	TGTGCCAGCAGCTGGGGGTCGGGGGTTAGCACAGATACGCAGTATTTT
TRBD2	TRBV7-6	.	TRBJ2-1	CASRLQGSGGGTYNEQFF	TGTGCCAGCAGGCTACAGGGGAGCGGGGGGGGCACTTACAATGAGCAGTTCTTC
.	TRBV27	.	TRBJ2-7	CASSLRAGVAYEQYF	TGTGCCAGCAGTTTAAGGGCAGGGGTTGCCTACGAGCAGTACTTC
TRBD2	TRBV6-5	.	TRBJ2-7	CASSYSTGLLSYEQYF	TGTGCCAGCAGTTACTCGACGGGACTACTCTCCTACGAGCAGTACTTC
.	TRBV7-9	few	TRBJ1-4	CASSSRGIYNEKLFF	TGTGCCAGCAGCTCCCGGGGGATCTATAATGAAAAACTGTTTTTT
TRBD1	TRBV4-3	.	TRBJ2-2	CASSQGTGGRHDTGELFF	TGCGCCAGCAGCCAGGGGACAGGGGGAAGGCACGACACCGGGGAGCTGTTTTTT
TRBD2	TRBV9	.	TRBJ2-7	CASSGGGRSSEQYF	TGTGCCAGCAGCGGGGGAGGGAGGAGTTCCGAGCAGTACTTC
TRBD1	TRBV7-9	.	TRBJ1-2	CASSSGTGGGYGYTF	TGTGCCAGCAGCTCTGGGACAGGAGGGGGCTATGGCTACACCTTC
TRBD2	TRBV4-1	.	TRBJ2-1	CASSPLAGGPHEQFF	TGCGCCAGCAGCCCGCTAGCGGGAGGGCCGCATGAGCAGTTCTTC
TRBD1	TRBV19	.	TRBJ2-3	CASADDRGRYTDTQYF	TGTGCCAGTGCTGACGACAGGGGGCGGTACACAGATACGCAGTATTTT
TRBD1	TRBV7-9	.	TRBJ2-1	CASSMTGLDYNEQFF	TGTGCCAGCAGCATGACAGGGCTAGACTACAATGAGCAGTTCTTC
TRBD2	TRBV11-3	.	TRBJ2-7	CASSRLDAAGRRSYEQYF	TGTGCCAGCAGCCGTCTGGACGCAGCGGGGCGCCGCTCCTACGAGCAGTACTTC
TRBD2	TRBV7-9	.	TRBJ2-5	CASSRSGNQETQYF	TGTGCCAGCAGCCGCAGCGGGAACCAAGAGACCCAGTACTTC
TRBD1	TRBV5-1	once	TRBJ1-1	CASSLEDRPLNTEAFF	TGCGCCAGCAGCTTGGAGGACAGGCCCCTGAACACTGAAGCTTTCTTT
TRBD2	TRBV5-4	.	TRBJ2-5	CASSLIVLAGGLGETQYF	TGTGCCAGCAGCTTGATCGTTCTAGCGGGCGGGCTCGGAGAGACCCAGTACTTC
TRBD1	TRBV11-3	.	TRBJ2-7	CASSLPGQGDHEQYF	TGTGCCAGCAGCTTACCGGGACAGGGGGACCACGAGCAGTACTTC
.	TRBV4-3	.	TRBJ1-2	CASSPRRQVYGYTF	TGCGCCAGCAGCCCACGTAGACAGGTGTATGGCTACACCTTC
.	TRBV7-3	few	TRBJ2-5	CASSLGGGNQETQYF	TGTGCCAGCAGCTTAGGCGGCGGCAACCAAGAGACCCAGTACTTC
.	TRBV5-6	.	TRBJ2-1	CASSLVRVREQFF	TGTGCCAGCAGCTTGGTCAGGGTACGGGAGCAGTTCTTC
.	TRBV7-8	.	TRBJ1-1	CASSLVGGIMNTEAFF	TGTGCCAGCAGCTTAGTGGGGGGGATCATGAACACTGAAGCTTTCTTT
.	TRBV13	.	TRBJ1-1	CASSAGLGGTEAFF	TGTGCCAGCAGCGCTGGGTTGGGGGGGACTGAAGCTTTCTTT
.	TRBV2	.	TRBJ2-3	CASSEPGASTDTQYF	TGTGCCAGCAGTGAACCGGGAGCGAGCACAGATACGCAGTATTTT
TRBD1	TRBV9	.	TRBJ1-4	CASSRMGQAVANEKLFF	TGTGCCAGCAGCCGCATGGGACAGGCGGTCGCTAATGAAAAACTGTTTTTT
TRBD2	TRBV6-6	.	TRBJ2-5	CASSSPGGSYETQYF	TGTGCCAGCAGTTCCCCGGGAGGGTCCTATGAGACCCAGTACTTC
.	TRBV5-6	.	TRBJ2-2	CASNRVSTGELFF	TGTGCCAGCAACAGGGTTAGCACCGGGGAGCTGTTTTTT
TRBD1	TRBV6-1	.	TRBJ2-2	CASSELQGGITGELFF	TGTGCCAGCAGTGAATTACAGGGGGGTATCACCGGGGAGCTGTTTTTT
.	TRBV20-1	.	TRBJ1-2	CSTSLYGYTF	TGCAGTACTTCCTTGTACGGCTACACCTTC
.	TRBV15	.	TRBJ1-2	CATSRERSRASGYTF	TGTGCCACCAGCAGAGAGAGGTCCAGGGCCTCTGGCTACACCTTC
.	TRBV9	.	TRBJ1-5	CASSAAGDQPQHF	TGTGCCAGCAGCGCGGCAGGGGATCAGCCCCAGCATTTT
TRBD2	TRBV7-9	.	TRBJ2-3	CASSLGTSPRGQYF	TGTGCCAGCAGCCTAGGGACTAGCCCTAGGGGGCAGTATTTT
TRBD1	TRBV28	.	TRBJ2-7	CASSQPGQGHEQYF	TGTGCCAGCAGTCAACCGGGACAGGGTCACGAGCAGTACTTC
.	TRBV11-1	.	TRBJ1-1	CASSSSRYVGTEAFF	TGTGCCAGCAGCTCAAGCAGGTATGTCGGCACTGAAGCTTTCTTT
TRBD2	TRBV19	.	TRBJ2-7	CASSTLAGVREQYF	TGTGCCAGTAGTACCCTAGCGGGAGTGCGGGAGCAGTACTTC
.	TRBV5-6	.	TRBJ2-3	CASSLGALIGDTQYF	TGTGCCAGCAGCTTGGGGGCCCTGATAGGAGATACGCAGTATTTT
.	TRBV30	.	TRBJ1-1	CACQAAGASTEAFF	TGTGCCTGTCAGGCGGCAGGGGCGAGCACTGAAGCTTTCTTT
.	TRBV28	.	TRBJ1-2	CASSPTGEESYGYTF	TGTGCCAGCAGCCCCACCGGGGAAGAGAGCTATGGCTACACCTTC
TRBD2	TRBV5-5	.	TRBJ2-6	CASSPRGGVFSGANVLTF	TGTGCCAGCAGCCCCCGGGGAGGGGTGTTCTCTGGGGCCAACGTCCTGACTTTC
.	TRBV7-2	.	TRBJ2-5	CASSEAPIAAKRAQYF	TGTGCCAGCAGCGAGGCCCCAATAGCGGCCAAGAGGGCCCAGTACTTC
.	TRBV25-1	.	TRBJ2-2	CASRSPGWGTGELFF	TGTGCCAGCAGATCCCCGGGATGGGGCACCGGGGAGCTGTTTTTT
.	TRBV2	.	TRBJ1-1	CASIQRTVLNTEAFF	TGTGCCAGCATTCAGAGGACAGTTTTGAACACTGAAGCTTTCTTT